This T cell receptor (beta chain) comes out of a study of spatial heterogeneity in lung cancer. Across the whole study: Detection consistently yielded more beta chains than alpha chains. Study conclusions and caveats: Blood contained ubiquitous expanded tumor TCRs more at resection than at follow-up.

TCR cDNA molecules were tagged individually, and each one carried a unique molecular identifier. One entry per CDR3 protein results from TCRdb running MiXCR on the 5' RACE reads. The table shows about 20,000 distinct CDR3 sequences, with about a tenth occurring only once. Indicated time point: blood at routine non-recurrence follow-up after resection. V shed 7 bases and J 2 bases; nucleotides not matched to a gene: 10. CDR3 size: 16 residues. This clonotype was detected ten times or more. Its cognate antigen is unknown. The specimen was PBMCs, collected at follow-up. This receptor was obtained from a female donor with early-stage non-small cell lung cancer. The chain couples TRBV12-3 or TRBV12-4 to TRBJ1-2, with TRBD1 identical over 10 bases. CDR3 sequence (DNA): TGTGCCAGCACCGGGACAGGGGAAGACCAAAACTATGGCTACACCTTC. Amino acid sequence: CASTGTGEDQNYGYTF.